The 4 T cell receptor beta chains given below trace back to one sample, sequenced in a study of blood T cell repertoires in COVID-19 (dated by TCRdb to the early 2020s). Receptors were amplified or captured by the immunoSEQ multiplex PCR assay. TCRdb obtained this table from immuneACCESS and retained in-frame rearrangements with V and J assigned. These tables miss some clones; where compared with another copy, unresolved V genes account for less than half of the shortfall, and the remainder is unexplained. The sample contains over 350,000 clones, roughly 85% of them found a single time. The top ten clones comprise more than 1.4% of the sample. Sequencing was performed on peripheral blood. The receptors derive from a woman aged 25 to 39 with active or convalescent COVID-19.

The V call is TRBV7-7, the J call TRBJ1-3; 7 nucleotides agree with TRBD1. This CDR3 has 16 amino acids. Germline CDR1 is SSHAT and CDR2 is FNYEAQ (reference sequence). V was pared by 8 bases and J by 3 bases, with 13 bases of the junction left unmatched. CDR3 coding DNA: TGTGCCAGCCACAACTTAAGACAGGGTTTTGGAAACACCATATATTTT. As protein: CASHNLRQGFGNTIYF. The full variable domain, its missing parts supplied by reference TRBV7-7 and TRBJ1-3, is GAGVSQSPRYKVTKRGQDVTLRCDPISSHATLYWYQQALGQGPEFLTYFNYEAQPDKSGLPSDRFSAERPEGSISTLTIQRTEQRDSAMYRCASHNLRQGFGNTIYFGEGSWLTVV.

This rearrangement joins TRBV9 to TRBJ1-4; 7 bases are a match to TRBD1. The germline CDR1 and CDR2 sequences are SGDLS and YYNGEE. The CDR3 runs to 14 residues. The ends lost 4 bases at V and 3 bases at J; junction bases unmatched: 3. The CDR3 here is CASSQGGSNEKLFF. The CDR3 DNA sequence: TGTGCCAGCAGCCAGGGGGGATCTAATGAAAAACTGTTTTTT.

The chain recombines TRBV6-6 with TRBJ2-5; D perhaps matches TRBD1 (5 bases). This CDR3 is built from 16 residues. CDR1 is MNHNY and CDR2 is SVGAGI in the germline V gene (reference sequence). The V gene lost 0 bases and the J gene lost 4 bases, with 15 bases spanning the gap. This CDR3 reads CASSYSSWGQGETQYF. The CDR3 region has the DNA TGTGCCAGCAGTTACTCGTCATGGGGTCAGGGAGAGACCCAGTACTTC.

The J gene is TRBJ1-3, the V gene TRBV18; D not resolved. The CDR3 consists of 14 residues. Trimming took off 3 bases at V and 0 bases at J, with 6 bases between the two ends. Germline V gene sequence: CDR1 KGHSH, CDR2 LQKENI. This chain's CDR3 is CASSPYSSGNTIYF. The CDR3 DNA is TGTGCCAGCTCACCCTATAGCTCTGGAAACACCATATATTTT.